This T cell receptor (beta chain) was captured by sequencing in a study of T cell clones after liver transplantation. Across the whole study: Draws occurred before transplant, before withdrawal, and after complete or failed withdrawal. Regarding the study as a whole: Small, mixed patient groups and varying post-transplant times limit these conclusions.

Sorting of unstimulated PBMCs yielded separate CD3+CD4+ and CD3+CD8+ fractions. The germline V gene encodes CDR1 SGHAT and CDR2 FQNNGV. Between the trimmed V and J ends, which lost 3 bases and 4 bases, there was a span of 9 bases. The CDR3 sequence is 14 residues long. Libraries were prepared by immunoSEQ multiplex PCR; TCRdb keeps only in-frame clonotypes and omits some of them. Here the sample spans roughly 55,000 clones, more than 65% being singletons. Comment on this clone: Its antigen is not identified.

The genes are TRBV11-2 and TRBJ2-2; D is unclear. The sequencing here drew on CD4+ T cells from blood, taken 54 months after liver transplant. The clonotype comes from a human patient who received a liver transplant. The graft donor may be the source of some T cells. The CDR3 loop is CASSFMRSTGELFF. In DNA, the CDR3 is TGTGCCAGCAGCTTCATGAGGAGCACCGGGGAGCTGTTTTTT.